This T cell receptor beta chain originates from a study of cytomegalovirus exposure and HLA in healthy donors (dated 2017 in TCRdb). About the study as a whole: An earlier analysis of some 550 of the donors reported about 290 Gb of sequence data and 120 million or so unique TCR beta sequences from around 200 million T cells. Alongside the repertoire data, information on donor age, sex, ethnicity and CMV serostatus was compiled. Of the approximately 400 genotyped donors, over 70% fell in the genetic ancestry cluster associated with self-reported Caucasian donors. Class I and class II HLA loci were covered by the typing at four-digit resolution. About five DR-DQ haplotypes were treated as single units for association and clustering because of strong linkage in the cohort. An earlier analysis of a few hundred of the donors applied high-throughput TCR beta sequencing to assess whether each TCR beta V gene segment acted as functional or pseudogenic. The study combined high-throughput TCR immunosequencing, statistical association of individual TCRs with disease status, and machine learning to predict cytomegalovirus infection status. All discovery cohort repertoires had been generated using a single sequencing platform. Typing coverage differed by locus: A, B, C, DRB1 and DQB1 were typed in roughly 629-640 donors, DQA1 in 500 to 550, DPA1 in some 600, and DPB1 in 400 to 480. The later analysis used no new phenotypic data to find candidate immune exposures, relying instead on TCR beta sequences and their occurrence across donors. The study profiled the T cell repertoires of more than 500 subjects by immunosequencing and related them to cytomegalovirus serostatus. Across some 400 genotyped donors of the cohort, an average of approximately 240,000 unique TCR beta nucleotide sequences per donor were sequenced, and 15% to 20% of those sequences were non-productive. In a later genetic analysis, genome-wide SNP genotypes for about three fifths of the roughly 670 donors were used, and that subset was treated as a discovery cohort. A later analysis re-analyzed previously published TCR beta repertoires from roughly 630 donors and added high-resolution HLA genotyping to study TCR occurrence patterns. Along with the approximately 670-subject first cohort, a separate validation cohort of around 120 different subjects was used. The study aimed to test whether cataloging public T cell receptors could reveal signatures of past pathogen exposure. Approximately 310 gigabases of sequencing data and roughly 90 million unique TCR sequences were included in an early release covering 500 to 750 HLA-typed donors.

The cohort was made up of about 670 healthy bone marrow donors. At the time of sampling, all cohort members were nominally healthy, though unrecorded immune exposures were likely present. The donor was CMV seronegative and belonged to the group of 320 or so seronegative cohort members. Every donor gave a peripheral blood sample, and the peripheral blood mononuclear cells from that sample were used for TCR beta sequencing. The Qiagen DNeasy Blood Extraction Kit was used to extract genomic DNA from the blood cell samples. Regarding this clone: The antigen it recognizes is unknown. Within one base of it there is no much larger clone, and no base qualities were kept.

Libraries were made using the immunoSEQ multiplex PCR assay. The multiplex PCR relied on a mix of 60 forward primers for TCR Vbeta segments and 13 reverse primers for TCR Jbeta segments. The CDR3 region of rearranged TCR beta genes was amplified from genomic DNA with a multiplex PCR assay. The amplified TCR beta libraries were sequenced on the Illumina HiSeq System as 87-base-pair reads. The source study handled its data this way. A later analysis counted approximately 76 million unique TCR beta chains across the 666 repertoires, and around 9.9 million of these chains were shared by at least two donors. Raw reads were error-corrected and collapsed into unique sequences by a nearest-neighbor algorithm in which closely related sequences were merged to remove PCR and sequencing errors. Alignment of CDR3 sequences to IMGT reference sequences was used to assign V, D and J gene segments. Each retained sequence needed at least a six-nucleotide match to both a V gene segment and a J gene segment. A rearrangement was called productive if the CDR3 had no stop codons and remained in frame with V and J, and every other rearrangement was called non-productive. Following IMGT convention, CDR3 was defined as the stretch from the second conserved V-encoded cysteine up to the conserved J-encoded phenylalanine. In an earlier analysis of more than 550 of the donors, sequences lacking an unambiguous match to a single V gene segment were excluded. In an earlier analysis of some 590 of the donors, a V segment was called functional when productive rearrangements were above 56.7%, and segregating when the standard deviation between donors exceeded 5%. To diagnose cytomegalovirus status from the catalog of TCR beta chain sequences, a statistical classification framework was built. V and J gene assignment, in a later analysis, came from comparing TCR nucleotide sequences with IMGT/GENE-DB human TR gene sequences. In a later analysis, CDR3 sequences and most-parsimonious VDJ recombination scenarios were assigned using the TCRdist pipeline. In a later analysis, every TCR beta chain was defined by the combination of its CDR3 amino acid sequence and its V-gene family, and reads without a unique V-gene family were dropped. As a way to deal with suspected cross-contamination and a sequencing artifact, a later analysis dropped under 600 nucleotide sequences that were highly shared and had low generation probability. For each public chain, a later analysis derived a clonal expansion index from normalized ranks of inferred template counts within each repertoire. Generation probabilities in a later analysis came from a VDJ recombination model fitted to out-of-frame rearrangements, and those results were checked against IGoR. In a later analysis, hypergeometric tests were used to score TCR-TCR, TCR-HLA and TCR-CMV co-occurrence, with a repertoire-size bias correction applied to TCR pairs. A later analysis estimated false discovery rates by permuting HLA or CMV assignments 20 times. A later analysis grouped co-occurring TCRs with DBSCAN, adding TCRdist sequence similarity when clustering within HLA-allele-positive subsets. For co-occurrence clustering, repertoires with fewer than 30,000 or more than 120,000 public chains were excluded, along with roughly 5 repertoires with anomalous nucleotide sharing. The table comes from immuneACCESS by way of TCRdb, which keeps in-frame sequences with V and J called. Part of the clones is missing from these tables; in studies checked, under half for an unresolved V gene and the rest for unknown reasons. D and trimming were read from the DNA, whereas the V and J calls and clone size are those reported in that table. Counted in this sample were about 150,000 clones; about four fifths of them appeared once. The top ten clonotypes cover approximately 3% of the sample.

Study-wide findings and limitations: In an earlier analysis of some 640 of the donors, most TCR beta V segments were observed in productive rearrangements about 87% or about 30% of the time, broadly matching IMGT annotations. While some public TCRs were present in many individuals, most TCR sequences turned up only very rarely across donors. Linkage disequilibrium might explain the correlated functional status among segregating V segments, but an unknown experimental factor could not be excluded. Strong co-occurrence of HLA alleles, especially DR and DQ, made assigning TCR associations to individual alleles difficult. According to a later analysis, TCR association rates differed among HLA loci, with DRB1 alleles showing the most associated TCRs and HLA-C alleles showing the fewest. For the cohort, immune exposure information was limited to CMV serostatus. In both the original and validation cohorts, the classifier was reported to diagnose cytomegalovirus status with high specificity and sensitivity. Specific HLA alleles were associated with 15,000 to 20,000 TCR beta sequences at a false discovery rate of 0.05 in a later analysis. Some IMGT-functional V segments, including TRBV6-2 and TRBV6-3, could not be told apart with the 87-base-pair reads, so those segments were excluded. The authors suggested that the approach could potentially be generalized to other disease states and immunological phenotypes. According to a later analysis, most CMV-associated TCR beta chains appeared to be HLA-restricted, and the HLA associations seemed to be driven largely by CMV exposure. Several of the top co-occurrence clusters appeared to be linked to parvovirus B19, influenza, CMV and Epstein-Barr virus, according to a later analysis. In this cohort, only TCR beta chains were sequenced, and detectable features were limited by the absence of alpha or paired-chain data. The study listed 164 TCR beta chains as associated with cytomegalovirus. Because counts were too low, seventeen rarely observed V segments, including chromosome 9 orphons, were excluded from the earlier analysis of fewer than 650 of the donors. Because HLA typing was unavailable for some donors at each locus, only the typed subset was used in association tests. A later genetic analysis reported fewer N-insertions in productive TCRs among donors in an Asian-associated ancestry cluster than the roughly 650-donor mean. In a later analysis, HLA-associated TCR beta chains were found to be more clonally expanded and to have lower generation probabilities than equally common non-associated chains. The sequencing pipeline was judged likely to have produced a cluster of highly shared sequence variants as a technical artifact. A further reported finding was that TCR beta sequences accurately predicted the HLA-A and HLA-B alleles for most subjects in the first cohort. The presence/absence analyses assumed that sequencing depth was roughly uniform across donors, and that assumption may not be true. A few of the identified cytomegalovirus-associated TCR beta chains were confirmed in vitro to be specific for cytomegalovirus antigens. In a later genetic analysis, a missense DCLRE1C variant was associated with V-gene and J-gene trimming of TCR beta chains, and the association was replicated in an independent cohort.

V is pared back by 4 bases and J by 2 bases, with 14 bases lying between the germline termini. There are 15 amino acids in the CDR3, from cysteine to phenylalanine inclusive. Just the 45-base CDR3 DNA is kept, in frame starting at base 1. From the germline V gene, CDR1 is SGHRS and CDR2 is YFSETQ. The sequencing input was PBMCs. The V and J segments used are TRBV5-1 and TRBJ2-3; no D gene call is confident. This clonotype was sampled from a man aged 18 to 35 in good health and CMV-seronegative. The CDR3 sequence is CASSPGDGATDTQYF. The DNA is TGCGCCAGCAGCCCCGGAGACGGAGCCACAGATACGCAGTATTTT.